The clone carrying this TCR beta chain has only one observation. Its antigen is not known. V was clipped by 4 bases and J by 6 bases; unmatched bases: 6. The CDR3 spans 16 residues. Germline lookup yields CDR1 SGHTA and CDR2 FQGNSA. Method: immunoSEQ multiplex PCR; TCRdb's copy keeps in-frame clones and lacks some. Here the sample spans tens of thousands of clones, about 84% being singletons. This sample was included in a study of T cell responses to AZD1222 COVID-19 vaccine. Study-wide points: Nearly half of the spike-specific TCRs reportedly recognize variant regions that carry no mutations. Donors were largely white British and mainly female; clonal diversity was possibly underestimated. The study sampled repertoires only after the peak T cell response. Vaccine-associated CD4 TCRs spanned spike, dominant at 160-218 and 743-854.

Sequenced here: peripheral blood, sampled on day 0 of AZD1222 vaccination. The chain carries TRBV7-2 and TRBJ2-1; 13 nucleotides line up with TRBD2. This receptor was obtained from an adult in good health. CDR3 nucleotides: TGTGCCAGCAGCTGGAAACTAGCGGGAGGGACCAATGAGCAGTTCTTC. It encodes CASSWKLAGGTNEQFF.